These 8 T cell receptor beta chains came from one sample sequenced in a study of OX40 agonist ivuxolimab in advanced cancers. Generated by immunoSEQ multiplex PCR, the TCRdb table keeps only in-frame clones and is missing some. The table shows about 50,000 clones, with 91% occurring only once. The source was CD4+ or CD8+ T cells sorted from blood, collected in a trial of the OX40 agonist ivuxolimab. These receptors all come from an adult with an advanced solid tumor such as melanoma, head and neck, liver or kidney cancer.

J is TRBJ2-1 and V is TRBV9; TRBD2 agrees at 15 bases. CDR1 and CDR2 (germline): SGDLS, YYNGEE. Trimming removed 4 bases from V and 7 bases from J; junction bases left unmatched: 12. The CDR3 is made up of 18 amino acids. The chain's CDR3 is CASSPPPGTSGGWNEQFF. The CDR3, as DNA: TGTGCCAGCAGCCCGCCTCCCGGGACTAGCGGGGGGTGGAATGAGCAGTTCTTC.

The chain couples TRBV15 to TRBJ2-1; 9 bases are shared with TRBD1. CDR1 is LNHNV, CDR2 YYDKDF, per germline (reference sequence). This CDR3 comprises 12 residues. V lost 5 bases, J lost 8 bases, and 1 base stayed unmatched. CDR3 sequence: CATSGQGYEQFF. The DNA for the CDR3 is TGTGCCACCAGCGGACAGGGGTATGAGCAGTTCTTC.

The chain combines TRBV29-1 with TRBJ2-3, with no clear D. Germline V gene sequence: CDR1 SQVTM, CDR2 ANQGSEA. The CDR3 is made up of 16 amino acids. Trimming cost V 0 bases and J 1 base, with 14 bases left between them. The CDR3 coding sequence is TGCAGCGTTGAAGATAAATATAGGGTCGGCACAGATACGCAGTATTTT. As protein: CSVEDKYRVGTDTQYF.

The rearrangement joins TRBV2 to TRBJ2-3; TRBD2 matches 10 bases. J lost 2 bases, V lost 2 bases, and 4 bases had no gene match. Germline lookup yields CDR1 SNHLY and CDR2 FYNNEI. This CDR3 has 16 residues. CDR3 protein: CASSESTSGVTDTQYF. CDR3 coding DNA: TGTGCCAGCAGTGAAAGTACTAGCGGGGTCACAGATACGCAGTATTTT.

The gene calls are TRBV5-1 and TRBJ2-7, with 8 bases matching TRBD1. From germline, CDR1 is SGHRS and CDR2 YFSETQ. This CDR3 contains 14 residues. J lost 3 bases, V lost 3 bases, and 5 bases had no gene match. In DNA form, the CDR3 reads TGCGCCAGCAGCTGGGGGACAGGAAACTACGAGCAGTACTTC. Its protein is CASSWGTGNYEQYF.

CDR3 DNA sequence: TGTGCCAGCAGCTATAGGACAGGGTGGCAAGAGACCCAGTACTTC. This codes for CASSYRTGWQETQYF. This chain joins TRBV11-1 and TRBJ2-5; 8 nucleotides agree with TRBD1. CDR1 is SGHAT and CDR2 is FQDESV in the germline V gene (reference sequence). The CDR3 sequence is 15 residues long. V lost 4 bases and J lost 2; bases outside the gene matches: 6.

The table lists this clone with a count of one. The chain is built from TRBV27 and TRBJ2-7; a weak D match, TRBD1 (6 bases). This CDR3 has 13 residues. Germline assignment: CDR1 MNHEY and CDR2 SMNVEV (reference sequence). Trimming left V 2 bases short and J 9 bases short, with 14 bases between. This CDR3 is CASSLTLGAVQYV. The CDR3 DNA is TGTGCCAGCAGTTTAACCCTGGGGGCAGTGCAGTACGTC.

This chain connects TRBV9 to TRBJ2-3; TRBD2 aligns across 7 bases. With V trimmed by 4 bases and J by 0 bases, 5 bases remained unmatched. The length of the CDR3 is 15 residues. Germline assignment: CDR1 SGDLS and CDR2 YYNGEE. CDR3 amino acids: CASSPPSGSTDTQYF. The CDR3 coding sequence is TGTGCCAGCAGCCCCCCTAGCGGTAGCACAGATACGCAGTATTTT.